This is a list of T cell receptor beta chains from one sample in a study of early T cells in non-severe SARS-CoV-2 infection. TCRdb re-called the 5' RACE reads with MiXCR, one entry per CDR3 protein. The sample yields about 45,000 distinct CDR3 sequences, approximately 12% seen once. Specimen: whole blood. These receptors were taken from an adult who was a healthcare worker with PCR-confirmed SARS-CoV-2 infection or an uninfected control (not recorded which). Each CDR3 is given with its conserved first and last residue. The order of the fields is V gene, clone size, J gene, D gene, CDR3 protein, CDR3 DNA. D genes are given only for firm matches. Clone size is shown for a subset of rows, as once, few, many or a class of expanded clone.

TRBV20-1	many	TRBJ2-3	TRBD2	CSALRLASSTDTQYF	TGCAGTGCTCTCCGACTAGCCTCTTCCACAGATACGCAGTATTTT
TRBV7-3	many	TRBJ1-1	.	CASSLAGGTQNTEAFF	TGTGCCAGCAGCCTAGCCGGGGGGACTCAGAACACTGAAGCTTTCTTT
TRBV19	.	TRBJ1-1	.	CASGGQFMNTEALF	TGTGCCAGTGGCGGACAGTTCATGAACACTGAAGCTCTCTTT
TRBV7-3	many	TRBJ2-7	TRBD2	CASSASASGIDEQYF	TGTGCCAGCAGCGCCTCTGCTAGCGGGATCGACGAGCAGTACTTC
TRBV15	few	TRBJ2-1	TRBD2	CATSRDHDGRTEQFF	TGTGCCACCAGCAGAGATCATGACGGGAGGACTGAGCAGTTCTTC
TRBV29-1	.	TRBJ2-7	.	CSVQGNLQDEQYF	TGCAGCGTTCAGGGGAATTTGCAGGACGAGCAGTACTTC
TRBV6-2/TRBV6-3	medium-sized	TRBJ2-1	.	CARGSTWAYNEQFF	TGTGCCAGGGGATCCACGTGGGCCTACAATGAGCAGTTCTTC
TRBV4-2	few	TRBJ2-1	TRBD1	CASSQEDWKGAGEQFF	TGTGCCAGCAGCCAAGAAGATTGGAAGGGGGCAGGTGAGCAGTTCTTC
TRBV29-1	few	TRBJ1-2	.	CSVGGQSYGYTF	TGCAGCGTTGGCGGACAGAGCTATGGCTACACCTTC
TRBV15	.	TRBJ1-1	.	CATSRDLGKANTEAFF	TGTGCCACCAGCAGAGATCTAGGGAAAGCAAACACTGAAGCTTTCTTT
TRBV6-4	.	TRBJ2-2	.	CAIRESGELFF	TGTGCCATCAGGGAATCCGGGGAGCTGTTTTTT
TRBV6-2/TRBV6-3	many	TRBJ1-1	TRBD1	CASSHSGQGARRTEAFF	TGTGCCAGCAGTCACTCGGGACAGGGGGCGCGAAGGACTGAAGCTTTCTTT
TRBV2	.	TRBJ1-6	.	CASSAGPSPLHF	TGTGCCAGCAGTGCTGGGCCATCACCCCTCCACTTT
TRBV19	.	TRBJ1-2	.	CASSIIGTVRNYGYTF	TGTGCCAGTAGTATAATTGGGACTGTCAGAAACTATGGCTACACCTTC
TRBV25-1	few	TRBJ1-2	.	CASSESKGNGYTF	TGTGCCAGCAGTGAATCGAAAGGGAATGGCTACACCTTC
TRBV6-2/TRBV6-3	many	TRBJ1-3	.	CASSYSVRLSGNTIYF	TGTGCCAGCAGTTACTCGGTGCGACTATCTGGAAACACCATATATTTT
TRBV30	.	TRBJ1-5	TRBD1	CAWRPQGATHQPQHF	TGTGCCTGGAGGCCCCAGGGGGCTACTCATCAGCCCCAGCATTTT
TRBV4-2	many	TRBJ1-2	.	CASSQDRELLNYGYTF	TGTGCCAGCAGCCAAGACAGGGAGCTCCTTAACTATGGCTACACCTTC
TRBV20-1	.	TRBJ2-3	TRBD2	CSAPERGGRDTQYF	TGCAGTGCTCCGGAGCGGGGGGGCCGTGATACGCAGTATTTT
TRBV11-1	many	TRBJ2-7	TRBD1	CASSHANQGDGQYF	TGTGCCAGCAGCCACGCCAATCAGGGGGACGGGCAGTACTTC
TRBV5-1	.	TRBJ2-1	.	CASSGASSYNEQFF	TGCGCCAGCTCTGGCGCCAGCTCCTACAATGAGCAGTTCTTC
TRBV4-1	few	TRBJ2-4	TRBD1	CASSHAGAGGNIQYF	TGCGCCAGCAGCCACGCCGGGGCAGGGGGAAACATTCAGTACTTC
TRBV29-1	.	TRBJ2-7	TRBD2	CSVLGLSYEQYF	TGCAGCGTTCTGGGACTAAGCTACGAGCAGTACTTC